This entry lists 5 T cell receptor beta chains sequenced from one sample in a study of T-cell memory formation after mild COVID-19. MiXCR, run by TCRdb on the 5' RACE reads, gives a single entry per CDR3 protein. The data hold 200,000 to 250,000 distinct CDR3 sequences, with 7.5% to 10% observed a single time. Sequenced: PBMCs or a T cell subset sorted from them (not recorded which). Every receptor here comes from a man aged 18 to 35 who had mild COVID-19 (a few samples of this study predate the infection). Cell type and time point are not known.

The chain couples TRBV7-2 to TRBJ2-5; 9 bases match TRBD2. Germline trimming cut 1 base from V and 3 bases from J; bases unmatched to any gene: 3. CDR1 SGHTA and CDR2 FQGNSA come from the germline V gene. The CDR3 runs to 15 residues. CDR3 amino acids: CASSLDASGEETQYF. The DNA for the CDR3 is TGTGCCAGCAGCTTAGACGCTAGCGGGGAAGAGACCCAGTACTTC.

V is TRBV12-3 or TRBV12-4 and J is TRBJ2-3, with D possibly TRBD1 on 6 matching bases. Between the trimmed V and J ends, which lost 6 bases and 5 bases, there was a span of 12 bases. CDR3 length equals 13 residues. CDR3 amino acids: CASRGAGIDTQYF. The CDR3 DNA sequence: TGTGCCAGCAGGGGGGCAGGGATAGATACGCAGTATTTT.

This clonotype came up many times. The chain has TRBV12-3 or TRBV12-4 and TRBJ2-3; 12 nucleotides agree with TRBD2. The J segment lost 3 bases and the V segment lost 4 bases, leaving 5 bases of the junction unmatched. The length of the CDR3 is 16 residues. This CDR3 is CASSSRTSGATDTQYF. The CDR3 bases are TGTGCCAGCAGTTCCCGGACTAGCGGGGCGACAGATACGCAGTATTTT.

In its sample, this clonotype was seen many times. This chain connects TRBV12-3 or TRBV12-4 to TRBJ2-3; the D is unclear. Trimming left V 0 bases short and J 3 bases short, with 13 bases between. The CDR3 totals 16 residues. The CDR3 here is CASSLALDGVTDTQYF. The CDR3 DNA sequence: TGTGCCAGCAGTTTAGCGCTGGATGGGGTAACAGATACGCAGTATTTT.

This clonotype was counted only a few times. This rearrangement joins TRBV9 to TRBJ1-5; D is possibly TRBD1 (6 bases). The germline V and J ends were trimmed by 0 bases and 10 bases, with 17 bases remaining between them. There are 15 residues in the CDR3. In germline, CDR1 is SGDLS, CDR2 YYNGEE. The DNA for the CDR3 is TGTGCCAGCAGCGTAGGCCCTCCGGGGGCAGGTCCCCAGCATTTT. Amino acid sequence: CASSVGPPGAGPQHF.